These 4 T cell receptor beta chains came from one sample sequenced in a study of PD-L1 blockade in urothelial cancer. The time point is: pretreatment peripheral blood. Using immunoSEQ multiplex PCR, the repertoire was profiled, and TCRdb retains in-frame clones only, with some absent. This sample has 60,000 or so clones; 85% occur once, and the top ten carry 15% to 19%. The sequences come from PBMCs, collected around atezolizumab (anti-PD-L1) treatment. These receptors were collected from a man between 65 and 85 years old with urothelial cancer.

The chain joins TRBV9 to TRBJ2-7, with D uncertain. Germline CDR1 reads SGDLS; CDR2 reads YYNGEE. The CDR3 is 13 amino acids. Trimming pared 0 bases from V and 2 bases from J, leaving 6 bases between. For the CDR3, the DNA is TGTGCCAGCAGCGTAGAGTCTACCTACGAGCAGTACTTC. Its translation is CASSVESTYEQYF. Full variable domain (outside the CDR3, taken from reference TRBV9 and TRBJ2-7): DSGVTQTPKHLITATGQRVTLRCSPRSGDLSVYWYQQSLDQGLQFLIQYYNGEERAKGNILERFSAQQFPDLHSELNLSSLELGDSALYFCASSVESTYEQYFGPGTRLTVT.

V is TRBV7-8 and J is TRBJ2-7, with TRBD2 matching 8 bases. CDR1 is SGHVS, CDR2 FQNEAQ, per germline. Losses at the gene ends were 2 bases for V and 6 bases for J; bases not matched to a gene: 9. The CDR3 length is 15 residues. Written as DNA, the CDR3 is TGTGCCAGCAGCTTAACCGCGGGACTAGTAAGCGAGCAGTACTTC. Protein product: CASSLTAGLVSEQYF. Using reference TRBV7-8 and TRBJ2-7 for the parts outside the CDR3, the full variable domain is GAGVSQSPRYKVAKRGQDVALRCDPISGHVSLFWYQQALGQGPEFLTYFQNEAQLDKSGLPSDRFFAERPEGSVSTLKIQRTQQEDSAVYLCASSLTAGLVSEQYFGPGTRLTVT.

The V and J genes are TRBV6-1 and TRBJ1-5; TRBD1 agrees at 7 bases. The CDR3 runs to 15 residues. CDR1 and CDR2 (germline): MNHNS, SASEGT. V was clipped by 6 bases and J by 4 bases; unmatched bases: 9. Here the CDR3 DNA reads TGTGCCAGCAGATTATCAGGGGGTTCTAATCAGCCCCAGCATTTT. This gives the protein CASRLSGGSNQPQHF.

J is TRBJ2-7 and V is TRBV11-2; D is perhaps TRBD1 (6 bases). Trimming pared 6 bases from V and 9 bases from J, leaving 24 bases between. CDR1 and CDR2 from the germline V gene are SGHAT and FQNNGV. CDR3 length equals 15 residues. In DNA, the CDR3 is TGTGCCAGCAGACCCCCCGGCAGGGGAGAAATCGGGCAGTACTTC. This gives the protein CASRPPGRGEIGQYF.